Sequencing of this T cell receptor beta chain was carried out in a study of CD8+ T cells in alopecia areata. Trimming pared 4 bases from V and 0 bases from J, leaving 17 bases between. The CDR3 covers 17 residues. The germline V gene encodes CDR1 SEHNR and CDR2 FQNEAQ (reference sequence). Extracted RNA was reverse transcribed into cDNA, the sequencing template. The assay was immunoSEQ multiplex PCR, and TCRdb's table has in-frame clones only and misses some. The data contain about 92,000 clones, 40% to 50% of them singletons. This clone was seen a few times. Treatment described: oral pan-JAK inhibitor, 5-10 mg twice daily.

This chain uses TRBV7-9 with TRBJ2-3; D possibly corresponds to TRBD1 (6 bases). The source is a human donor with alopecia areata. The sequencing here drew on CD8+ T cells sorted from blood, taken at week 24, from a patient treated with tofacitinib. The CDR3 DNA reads TGTGCCAGCAGCTCCACACGACAGGCCTCTAGCACAGATACGCAGTATTTT. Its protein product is CASSSTRQASSTDTQYF.